A single T cell receptor beta chain is shown here with its context. This record comes from a study of blood T cell repertoires in COVID-19. The wider study: Sources were T cells, B-cell-depleted T cells, or PBMCs; the material itself was cDNA or gDNA.

The germline gives CDR1 LNHDA, CDR2 SQIVND (reference sequence). The CDR3 totals 14 residues. Trimming cost V 3 bases and J 2 bases, with 9 bases left between them. Original handling: Counts of nucleated cells, estimated from reference gene primer amplification, were obtained. Assay used: immunoSEQ multiplex PCR; TCRdb lists only in-frame clones, some missing. D and trimming come from the DNA, and the V and J calls and clone size come from that table. The repertoire holds approximately 240,000 clones, 84% seen once, with around a sixth in the top ten. The chain carries TRBV19 and TRBJ2-3; tentative D call: TRBD2 (5 bases). The material sequenced was peripheral blood. The source is an elderly woman with active or convalescent COVID-19. For the CDR3, the DNA is TGTGCCAGTAGTATGGAGGATACCACAGATACGCAGTATTTT. It translates to CASSMEDTTDTQYF.